A selection of T cell receptor beta chains follows, all from one sample in a study of patients and donors after allogeneic stem cell transplantation. TCRdb re-called the RT-PCR reads with MiXCR, one entry per CDR3 protein. The sample comprises roughly 940,000 distinct CDR3 sequences, approximately 19% of which are singletons, and roughly 6% rests with the top ten. Sequencing was carried out using blood, either unsorted or a sorted T cell fraction (not recorded which). Receptors were obtained from a human donor who was either an allogeneic HSCT recipient or a stem cell or donor lymphocyte infusion donor (not recorded which). It is not recorded whose cells these are; they may come from a transplant donor. CDR3s include the opening cysteine and the closing phenylalanine or tryptophan. The D gene is left open where the match is weak. Only part of the rows carry a size: once, few, many, or a class if the clone is expanded.

j_gene: TRBJ2-1; abundance: NA; v_gene: TRBV21-1; d_gene: NA; len: 14; CDR3nt: TGTGCCAGCAAATGGACAGGAGTAGCGGGAAAGTACTTCTTC; CDR3aa: CASKWTGVAGKYFF
j_gene: TRBJ2-2; abundance: few; v_gene: TRBV29-1; d_gene: NA; len: 12; CDR3nt: TGCAGCGTTCGACCCTTGGGCGGGGAGCTGTTTTTT; CDR3aa: CSVRPLGGELFF
j_gene: TRBJ2-7; abundance: few; v_gene: TRBV2; d_gene: NA; len: 13; CDR3nt: TGTGCCACTGCCGGGACACTCGCCTACGAGCAGTACTTC; CDR3aa: CATAGTLAYEQYF
j_gene: TRBJ2-5; abundance: few; v_gene: TRBV20-1; d_gene: TRBD1; len: 14; CDR3nt: TGCAGTGCCGACAGGGAGCGATTTGGGGAGACCCAGTACTTC; CDR3aa: CSADRERFGETQYF
j_gene: TRBJ2-3; abundance: NA; v_gene: TRBV20-1; d_gene: NA; len: 14; CDR3nt: TGCAGTGCCCCAGGCCCGGGGGTGACAGATACGCAGTATTTT; CDR3aa: CSAPGPGVTDTQYF
j_gene: TRBJ1-6; abundance: many; v_gene: TRBV12-3/TRBV12-4; d_gene: TRBD1; len: 15; CDR3nt: TGTGCCAGCAGGGCCGGGACAGATCGTAACTCACCCCTCCACTTT; CDR3aa: CASRAGTDRNSPLHF
j_gene: TRBJ2-2; abundance: NA; v_gene: TRBV7-9; d_gene: TRBD2; len: 16; CDR3nt: TGTGCCAGCAGCTTAGGCGGGGGGGCTTTCGCCGGGGAGCTGTTTTTT; CDR3aa: CASSLGGGAFAGELFF
j_gene: TRBJ2-3; abundance: NA; v_gene: TRBV20-1; d_gene: NA; len: 14; CDR3nt: TGCAGTGCTAGCCCGGCTACCGCCGCAGATACGCAGTATTTT; CDR3aa: CSASPATAADTQYF
j_gene: TRBJ2-7; abundance: once; v_gene: TRBV12-3/TRBV12-4; d_gene: NA; len: 15; CDR3nt: TGTGCCAGCAGTCCTACCCTAAGGGGGGGATTCGAGCAGTACTTC; CDR3aa: CASSPTLRGGFEQYF
j_gene: TRBJ1-2; abundance: NA; v_gene: TRBV29-1; d_gene: TRBD1; len: 14; CDR3nt: TGCAGCGTTGATGGGACAGGGGGTATCTATGGCTACACCTTC; CDR3aa: CSVDGTGGIYGYTF
j_gene: TRBJ1-5; abundance: few; v_gene: TRBV2; d_gene: NA; len: 14; CDR3nt: TGTGCCAGCAGGGAGGAAGCGGGATTTCAGCCCCAGCATTTT; CDR3aa: CASREEAGFQPQHF
j_gene: TRBJ2-2; abundance: few; v_gene: TRBV3-1; d_gene: NA; len: 13; CDR3nt: TGTGCCAGCAGCCCTATACGATCCGGGGAGCTGTTTTTT; CDR3aa: CASSPIRSGELFF
j_gene: TRBJ2-7; abundance: few; v_gene: TRBV12-3/TRBV12-4; d_gene: TRBD2; len: 17; CDR3nt: TGTGCCAGCAGTTTAGAGACTCTAGCGGGAGGGCCCAGCGAGCAGTACTTC; CDR3aa: CASSLETLAGGPSEQYF
j_gene: TRBJ2-5; abundance: NA; v_gene: TRBV4-1; d_gene: NA; len: 16; CDR3nt: TGCGCCAGCAGCTTAATCCTGGGACTGGCACAAGAGACCCAGTACTTC; CDR3aa: CASSLILGLAQETQYF
j_gene: TRBJ1-5; abundance: NA; v_gene: TRBV27; d_gene: NA; len: 14; CDR3nt: TGTGCCAGCAGTCCACGAAATAGCAATCAGCCCCAGCATTTT; CDR3aa: CASSPRNSNQPQHF
j_gene: TRBJ2-1; abundance: NA; v_gene: TRBV7-7; d_gene: TRBD2; len: 15; CDR3nt: TGTGCTAGCAGCTTATCCCCGGGACTAGAAAACGAGCAGTTCTTC; CDR3aa: CASSLSPGLENEQFF
j_gene: TRBJ1-2; abundance: NA; v_gene: TRBV3-1; d_gene: TRBD1; len: 15; CDR3nt: TGTGCCAGCAGCCAACCGGGACAGGGAAACTATGGCTACACCTTC; CDR3aa: CASSQPGQGNYGYTF
j_gene: TRBJ2-3; abundance: NA; v_gene: TRBV20-1; d_gene: NA; len: 12; CDR3nt: TGCAGTGCTAGAGATCGACTACCTACGCAGTATTTT; CDR3aa: CSARDRLPTQYF
j_gene: TRBJ1-2; abundance: NA; v_gene: TRBV12-3/TRBV12-4; d_gene: NA; len: 16; CDR3nt: TGTGCCAGCAGTTTGAATAGTGGGAAGGGGCCCAATGGCTACACCTTC; CDR3aa: CASSLNSGKGPNGYTF
j_gene: TRBJ2-3; abundance: NA; v_gene: TRBV9; d_gene: NA; len: 16; CDR3nt: TGTGCCAGCAGCGTAGCTAAGGACAAGCCAAAAGATACGCAGTATTTT; CDR3aa: CASSVAKDKPKDTQYF
j_gene: TRBJ2-1; abundance: NA; v_gene: TRBV5-1; d_gene: TRBD2; len: 16; CDR3nt: TGCGCCAGCAGCTTTAGCGGGAGGCGACTGGGCAATGAGCAGTTCTTC; CDR3aa: CASSFSGRRLGNEQFF
j_gene: TRBJ2-2; abundance: NA; v_gene: TRBV10-3; d_gene: NA; len: 15; CDR3nt: TGTGCCATCAGTGAGCCCTCAACTGGCTTTGGGGAGCTGTTTTTT; CDR3aa: CAISEPSTGFGELFF
j_gene: TRBJ2-7; abundance: NA; v_gene: TRBV30; d_gene: NA; len: 13; CDR3nt: TGTGCCTGGGGGACTGTGAGCTCCTACGAGCAGTACTTC; CDR3aa: CAWGTVSSYEQYF
j_gene: TRBJ2-5; abundance: NA; v_gene: TRBV5-1; d_gene: NA; len: 13; CDR3nt: TGCGCCAGCAGCCCCTGGAGTTCGGGGACCCAGTACTTC; CDR3aa: CASSPWSSGTQYF
j_gene: TRBJ1-3; abundance: few; v_gene: TRBV10-3; d_gene: NA; len: 19; CDR3nt: TGTGCCATCAGTGAGCGACCTCCGACAGCTCTAATATCTGGAAACACCATATATTTT; CDR3aa: CAISERPPTALISGNTIYF